This TCR beta chain was obtained from a study of cytomegalovirus exposure and HLA in healthy donors. Study-level points and caveats: Listed as cytomegalovirus-associated were about 160 TCR beta chains. Rarity characterized most TCR sequences, yet some public TCRs appeared in many donors.

With respect to this clone: Its target is not known.

A multiplex PCR was run with 60 Vbeta primers and 13 Jbeta primers. The data were produced by immunoSEQ multiplex PCR, yet TCRdb's version contains in-frame clones alone and is incomplete. Here the sample spans 130,000 to 150,000 clones, 80% being singletons. The CDR3 sequence is 11 residues long. The germline gives CDR1 SGHVS, CDR2 FNYEAQ. The V and J ends lost 5 bases and 5 bases respectively, with 6 bases between them. Sequenced input: PBMCs. This chain uses TRBV7-6 with TRBJ2-5; unclear D gene. The receptor was derived from a man under 40 in good health and CMV-seronegative. CDR3 residues: CASSPLETQYF. As DNA, the CDR3 is TGTGCCAGCAGCCCCCTTGAGACCCAGTACTTC.